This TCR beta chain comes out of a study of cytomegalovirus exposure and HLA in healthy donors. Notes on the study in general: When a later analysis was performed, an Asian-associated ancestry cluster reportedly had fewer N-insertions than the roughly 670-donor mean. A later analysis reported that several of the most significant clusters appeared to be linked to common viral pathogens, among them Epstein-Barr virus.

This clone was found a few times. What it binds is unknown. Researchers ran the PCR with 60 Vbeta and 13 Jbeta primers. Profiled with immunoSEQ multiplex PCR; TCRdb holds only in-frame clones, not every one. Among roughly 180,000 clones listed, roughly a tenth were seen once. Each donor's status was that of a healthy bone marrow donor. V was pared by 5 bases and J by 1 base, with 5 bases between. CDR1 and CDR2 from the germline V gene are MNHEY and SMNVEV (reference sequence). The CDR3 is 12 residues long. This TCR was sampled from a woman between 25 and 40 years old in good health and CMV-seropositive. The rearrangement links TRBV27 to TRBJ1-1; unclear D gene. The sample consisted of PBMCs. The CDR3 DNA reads TGTGCCAGCAGTATGGCGAACACTGAAGCTTTCTTT. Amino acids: CASSMANTEAFF.